This TCR beta chain is drawn from a study of cytomegalovirus exposure and HLA in healthy donors. Study-wide context: Sequencing of about 200 million T cells in an earlier analysis found 95 million to 120 million unique TCR beta sequences.

The PCR employed 60 Vbeta primers together with 13 Jbeta primers. Here immunoSEQ multiplex PCR was the method, and the copy in TCRdb shows in-frame clones only, minus some. The sample carries 150,000 to 200,000 clones, around 81% recorded once. The receptor was derived from a woman in her thirties in good health and CMV-seronegative. Sequencing was done on a sample of PBMCs.

CDR3: CASSQVFPSDTQYF. The CDR3 DNA sequence: TGCGCCAGCAGCCAAGTCTTTCCCTCAGATACGCAGTATTTT. The J gene is TRBJ2-3, the V gene TRBV4-3; D call uncertain. V gave up 1 base and J gave up 4 bases, with 9 bases separating them. Germline CDR1 reads LGHNA; CDR2 reads YSLEER. The CDR3 sequence is 14 residues long.